This TCR beta chain was profiled in a study of blood T cell repertoires in COVID-19. In the study overall: PBMCs, B-cell-depleted T cells, or T cells were the source of the cDNA or gDNA that made up the material.

Across about 22 US areas, participants ranged in age from 18 to 89 years. Cohort 3 recovered donors had two negative PCRs, clearance, or symptom resolution. CDR3 length: 17 amino acids. Germline values: CDR1 SEHNR, CDR2 FQNEAQ (reference sequence). V lost 4 bases, J lost 1 base, and 8 bases stayed unmatched. As originally analysed: Amplification from reference gene primers served as the basis for estimated nucleated cell counts. This table comes from immunoSEQ multiplex PCR, and its TCRdb copy is limited to in-frame clones, with some not included. D and trimming were read from the DNA, whereas the V and J calls and clone size are those reported in that table. The sample holds 170,000 or so clones, roughly 90% seen once.

The receptor comes from a woman aged 45-60 years who had recovered from COVID-19. V usage is TRBV7-9 and J usage is TRBJ2-2; TRBD1 matches 8 bases. The specimen was PBMCs or T cells enriched from blood (not recorded which). The DNA of the CDR3 is TGTGCCAGCAGCTCCAGCCGAGGGACAGGGAACACCGGGGAGCTGTTTTTT. Translated, it gives CASSSSRGTGNTGELFF.